A single sample is the source of the 28 T cell receptor beta chains below, sequenced in a study of T cell clonality in common variable immunodeficiency (dated by TCRdb to between 2015 and 2016). Library method: the immunoSEQ multiplex PCR assay. What TCRdb holds here is the immuneACCESS table cut down to in-frame rearrangements. Part of the clones is not present; checked against another copy, under half of the missing clones reflect an unresolved V gene, and the others are unexplained. The table shows around 50,000 clones here, with no singletons. Roughly 2% of the sample is taken by the ten largest. Material for sequencing was peripheral blood mononuclear cells. Receptors were obtained from a person aged 18 to 70 in good health.

Within the sample, this clone is medium-sized. The read ends 3 residues before the CDR3 terminus; that terminus is restored from the germline J gene. The chain joins TRBV6-2 or TRBV6-3 to TRBJ2-7, with 8 bases lining up with TRBD1. Per germline, CDR1 MNHEY and CDR2 SVGEGT. Trimming cost V 2 bases and J 6 bases; bases outside gene matches: 12. The CDR3 sequence is 16 residues long. The CDR3: CASSYPTGTGLSEQYF. The covered CDR3 bases are TGTGCCAGCAGTTACCCAACCGGGACAGGATTAAGCGAG.

Turning to this clone: The CDR3 end is not reached by the read, which stops 3 residues before it; the germline J gene fills it in. This sequence joins TRBV5-1 and TRBJ1-6; weak D call: TRBD1 (6 bases). Between the trimmed V and J ends, which lost 0 bases and 9 bases, there was a span of 13 bases. In germline, CDR1 is SGHRS, CDR2 YFSETQ. The CDR3 is 15 amino acids. CDR3 loop: CASSLESRGSSPLHF. The sequenced part of the CDR3 DNA is TGCGCCAGCAGCTTGGAGTCCAGGGGCTCTTCACCC.

This clone was counted between two and nine times. The read stops 3 residues short of the end of the CDR3; the missing end is completed from the germline J gene. This chain joins TRBV2 and TRBJ2-3; no definite D call. In germline, CDR1 is SNHLY, CDR2 FYNNEI. The CDR3 covers 15 residues. V lost 4 bases and J lost 0, with 11 bases in between. CDR3 region: CASSGRLISTDTQYF. The CDR3 bases that were read are TGTGCCAGCAGTGGCCGGTTAATTAGCACAGATACG.

This clone was picked up many times. The read falls 3 residues short of the CDR3 end, and the missing part is taken from the germline J gene. V gene TRBV20-1 combines with J gene TRBJ1-2; 8 positions agree with TRBD1. The CDR3 is made up of 13 amino acids. Germline-derived CDR1 and CDR2 are DFQATT and SNEGSKA (reference sequence). J gave up 4 bases and V 5 bases, and 6 bases lay outside the gene matches. CDR3 DNA, as far as it was read: TGCAGTGCTCCGGGACAGGCGCTCTATGGC. It encodes CSAPGQALYG. The entire CDR3 is CSAPGQALYGYTF.

A note on this clone: Read sequence stops 3 residues before the CDR3 end, and the germline J gene provides the missing end. This chain connects TRBV6-1 to TRBJ1-2; D gene unclear. The CDR3 loop spans 12 amino acids. From germline, CDR1 is MNHNS and CDR2 SASEGT. The CDR3 DNA, read in part, is TGTGCCAGCAGTGCTATGATTTACGAC. Residues: CASSAMIYD. In full, the CDR3 is CASSAMIYDYTF.

This clone was seen a few times. The observed sequence ends 3 residues before the CDR3 terminus, with the missing tail filled in from the germline J gene. V usage is TRBV7-2 and J usage is TRBJ2-5; D gene unclear. CDR3 length: 12 amino acids. V lost 5 bases to trimming and J lost 0 bases, with 4 bases between them. The germline CDR1 and CDR2 sequences are SGHTA and FQGNSA. CDR3 sequence: CASSTYQETQYF. CDR3 DNA, as far as it was read: TGTGCCAGCAGCACTTACCAAGAGACC.

In this sample, this clone turned up many times. The CDR3 end falls 3 residues outside the read, so it is completed with the germline J gene. V and J are TRBV5-6 and TRBJ1-2; D is ambiguous. The CDR3 contains 14 residues. Trimming left V 1 base short and J 4 bases short, with 11 bases between. Germline V CDR1 and CDR2: SGHDT, YYEEEE. The CDR3 reads CASSLWRALYGYTF. CDR3 DNA (partial): TGTGCCAGCAGCTTGTGGCGGGCCCTCTATGGC.

This clone was picked up many times. The sequence runs out 3 residues before the end of the CDR3; the remainder is reconstructed from the germline J gene. The chain has TRBV13 and TRBJ2-7; 9 positions agree with TRBD1. The CDR3 is made up of 18 amino acids. Germline values: CDR1 PRHDT, CDR2 FYEKMQ (reference sequence). J lost 0 bases, V lost 4 bases, and 13 bases had no gene match. This CDR3 is CASSSKRLTGGRSYEQYF. CDR3 DNA (partial): TGTGCCAGCAGCTCAAAACGCCTTACAGGGGGCCGCTCCTACGAG.

This clone was seen many times. The CDR3 end falls 3 residues outside the read, so it is completed with the germline J gene. The chain uses TRBV18 and TRBJ1-1; D perhaps matches TRBD1 (5 bases). The V and J ends lost 0 bases and 3 bases respectively, with 8 bases between them. In germline, CDR1 is KGHSH, CDR2 LQKENI. The CDR3 has 14 amino acids. The DNA read from the CDR3 is TGTGCCAGCTCACCACCGGGGGGACACACTGAA. It translates to CASSPPGGHTE. The whole CDR3 is CASSPPGGHTEAFF.

The sample holds many counts of this clone. With the read ending 3 residues before the CDR3 end, the germline J gene is used to fill in that end. The V call is TRBV20-1, the J call TRBJ2-3; D uncertain. Germline V gene lookup returns CDR1 DFQATT and CDR2 SNEGSKA (reference sequence). The CDR3 has 12 amino acids. Trimming shortened V by 4 bases and J by 0 bases, and 5 bases separated the two germline ends. CDR3 sequence reads: CSAMTSTDTQYF. The CDR3 DNA, read in part, is TGCAGTGCTATGACTAGCACAGATACG.

Many counts were recorded for this clone. The read is 3 residues too short to cover the CDR3 end, so that end is filled in from the germline J gene. The chain recombines TRBV6-4 with TRBJ2-1, with TRBD2 matching over 13 bases. CDR3 size: 15 residues. Germline V lookup: CDR1 MRHNA, CDR2 SNTAGT. Unmatched junction bases numbered 5, after V lost 5 bases and J lost 7 bases. CDR3 DNA (partial): TGTGCCAGCAGTAGGACTAGCGGGAGTACTAATGAG. It specifies CASSRTSGSTNE. The full CDR3 protein is CASSRTSGSTNEQFF.

This clone was observed many times. The read comes to an end 3 residues before the CDR3 does, leaving the germline J gene to fill in the end. This chain uses TRBV20-1 with TRBJ2-1; D possibly corresponds to TRBD1 (5 bases). The CDR3 is made up of 13 amino acids. The V and J ends lost 6 bases and 5 bases respectively, with 14 bases between them. Looked up from germline, CDR1 is DFQATT and CDR2 is SNEGSKA (reference sequence). CDR3 residues: CSAPVGLNNEQFF. The part of the CDR3 DNA that was read is TGCAGTGCGCCGGTGGGGCTGAACAATGAG.

With respect to this clone: Read data end 3 residues before the CDR3 end; the end is taken from the germline J gene. The chain combines TRBV19 with TRBJ2-3; 11 bases are a match to TRBD2. Germline values: CDR1 LNHDA, CDR2 SQIVND (reference sequence). The J segment lost 4 bases and the V segment lost 8 bases, leaving 5 bases of the junction unmatched. The CDR3 is 14 amino acids. The DNA read from the CDR3 is TGTGCCAGTCGACTAGCGGGATCGGCAGATACG. It is translated as CASRLAGSADT. The CDR3, in full, reads CASRLAGSADTQYF.

This clone came up many times. Sequencing ends 3 residues short of the CDR3 end; the germline J gene provides the rest. This chain joins TRBV9 and TRBJ1-1; tentatively, D is TRBD1 (5 bases). In germline, CDR1 is SGDLS, CDR2 YYNGEE. Trimming took 4 bases from V and 1 from J, leaving 11 bases between them. CDR3 length: 14 amino acids. The part of the CDR3 DNA that was read is TGTGCCAGCAGCCCGATACAGGAGAACACTGAA. It yields the protein CASSPIQENTE. The whole CDR3 protein reads CASSPIQENTEAFF. Full variable domain (rest looked up from reference TRBV9 and TRBJ1-1): DSGVTQTPKHLITATGQRVTLRCSPRSGDLSVYWYQQSLDQGLQFLIQYYNGEERAKGNILERFSAQQFPDLHSELNLSSLELGDSALYFCASSPIQENTEAFFGQGTRLTVV.

This clone was seen at least ten times. The read is 3 residues too short to cover the CDR3 end, so that end is filled in from the germline J gene. This rearrangement joins TRBV18 to TRBJ2-2, with TRBD1 identical over 7 bases. The CDR3 runs to 19 residues. Germline CDR1 KGHSH, CDR2 LQKENI. Losses at the gene ends were 2 bases for V and 3 bases for J; bases not matched to a gene: 15. Partial CDR3 DNA: TGTGCCAGCTCACCATCAGAACTCAGTGAGGGACAGTACACCGGGGAG. Translating it yields CASSPSELSEGQYTGE. The entire CDR3 is CASSPSELSEGQYTGELFF.

This clone was found many times. The CDR3 end lies 3 residues beyond the end of the read and is filled in from the germline J gene. J is TRBJ2-3 and V is TRBV5-1; 7 positions match TRBD2. This CDR3 has 14 amino acids. V gave up 4 bases and J gave up 8 bases; unmatched junction bases: 10. CDR1 and CDR2 from the germline V gene are SGHRS and YFSETQ. The CDR3 here is CASSGGLTTGTQYF. Incomplete CDR3 DNA: TGCGCCAGCAGCGGGGGACTAACTACTGGTACG.

This clone was seen more than once but under ten times. The CDR3 extends 3 residues past the end of the read, so its final part is completed from the germline J gene. The chain joins TRBV18 to TRBJ2-6; 10 nucleotides align to TRBD1. V shed 6 bases and J 2 bases; nucleotides not matched to a gene: 10. The V gene's germline CDR1 is KGHSH and CDR2 LQKENI. The CDR3 loop spans 18 amino acids. Here the CDR3 reads CASSRGQGVLAGANVLTF. The CDR3 bases that were read are TGTGCCAGCTCCCGAGGACAGGGGGTACTTGCTGGGGCCAACGTC.

Many counts were recorded for this clone. The CDR3 bases that were read are TGCAGTGTTAAAGCGGGACCTAGCACAGATACG. Protein: CSVKAGPSTDT. The full CDR3 is CSVKAGPSTDTQYF. The chain combines TRBV20-1 with TRBJ2-3; 7 nucleotides align to TRBD2. The CDR3 end lies 3 residues beyond the end of the read and is filled in from the germline J gene. Germline V CDR1 and CDR2: DFQATT, SNEGSKA (reference sequence). The CDR3 is 14 residues long. Trimming removed 7 bases from V and 0 bases from J; junction bases left unmatched: 7.

Details on this clone: From the germline J gene comes the end of the CDR3, since the read stops 3 residues before it. This chain uses TRBV6-2 or TRBV6-3 with TRBJ2-3, with TRBD2 matching 7 bases. The germline gives CDR1 MNHEY, CDR2 SVGEGT. The CDR3 loop spans 14 amino acids. This CDR3 reads CASRSWGGNQPQYF. CDR3 bases read: TGTGCCAGCAGGTCCTGGGGGGGTAATCAGCCG.

In its sample, this clone was seen many times. Mismatch with germline at one junction end may stem from a read error. The read ends 3 residues before the CDR3 terminus; that terminus is restored from the germline J gene. V is TRBV4-2 and J is TRBJ2-2, with 7 bases fitting TRBD1. The CDR3 covers 16 residues. Germline CDR1 and CDR2: LGHNA and YNFKEQ. This chain's CDR3 is CASSQDTTGITGELFF. The covered CDR3 bases are TGCGCCAGCAGCCAAGATACGACAGGGATCACCGGGGAG.

This clone was recorded many times. The CDR3 is cut off 3 residues early in the read; its end comes from the germline J gene. The rearrangement links TRBV20-1 to TRBJ2-3, with a possible D match to TRBD2 (7 bases). Germline-derived CDR1 and CDR2 are DFQATT and SNEGSKA (reference sequence). CDR3 size: 14 residues. V was pared by 3 bases and J by 2 bases, with 12 bases between. CDR3 sequence reads: CSARRGGVTDTQYF. The CDR3 DNA, read in part, is TGCAGTGCTAGGAGGGGGGGGGTCACAGATACG.

This clone was seen ten or more times. One junction end disagrees with the germline gene, perhaps due to a read error. The covered CDR3 bases are TGTGCTAGCAGCTTAGACTGGCGGGTGAAGGGACTCCAAGAGACC. It codes for CASSLDWRVKGLQET. Given in full, the CDR3 is CASSLDWRVKGLQETQYF. The rearrangement joins TRBV7-7 to TRBJ2-5; D perhaps matches TRBD2 (6 bases). From the germline J gene comes the end of the CDR3, since the read stops 3 residues before it. This CDR3 contains 18 residues. CDR1 is SSHAT, CDR2 FNYEAQ, per germline (reference sequence). Full variable domain (missing parts from reference TRBV7-7 and TRBJ2-5): GAGVSQSPRYKVTKRGQDVTLRCDPISSHATLYWYQQALGQGPEFLTYFNYEAQPDKSGLPSDRFSAERPEGSISTLTIQRTEQRDSAMYRCASSLDWRVKGLQETQYFGPGTRLLVL.

This clone was recorded at least ten times. The CDR3 end lies 3 residues beyond the end of the read and is filled in from the germline J gene. The V call is TRBV11-2, the J call TRBJ2-1; 8 bases line up with TRBD1. V trimming: 6 bases; J trimming: 6 bases; junction bases outside the gene matches: 4. Germline V gene lookup returns CDR1 SGHAT and CDR2 FQNNGV. CDR3 length equals 13 residues. The sequenced CDR3 bases are TGTGCCAGCAGAGATGGGACAGGCAATGAG. This codes for CASRDGTGNE. The entire CDR3 protein reads CASRDGTGNEQFF.

This clone has more than one count but fewer than ten. The read halts 3 residues ahead of the CDR3 end, with the missing end drawn from the germline J gene. V is TRBV6-1 and J is TRBJ1-2; D is uncertain. Germline V gene lookup returns CDR1 MNHNS and CDR2 SASEGT. The CDR3 is 13 amino acids. CDR3 DNA, as far as it was read: TGTGCCAGCAGTGAGGCCGGGGAAGAGACC. Translating it yields CASSEAGEET. The full CDR3 reads CASSEAGEETYTF.

At least ten counts were recorded for this clone. The CDR3 extends 3 residues past the end of the read, so its final part is completed from the germline J gene. J is TRBJ2-1 and V is TRBV20-1; no reliable D call. V was trimmed by 5 bases and J by 4 bases, leaving 6 bases between them. CDR3 length: 11 residues. Germline lookup yields CDR1 DFQATT and CDR2 SNEGSKA (reference sequence). This CDR3 reads CSAPQYNEQFF. The sequenced part of the CDR3 DNA is TGCAGTGCTCCTCAGTACAATGAG.

The sample holds many counts of this clone. Read data end 3 residues before the CDR3 end; the end is taken from the germline J gene. The chain carries TRBV20-1 and TRBJ1-2; 7 nucleotides match TRBD1. The CDR3 loop spans 12 amino acids. V shed 3 bases, J shed 5 bases, and the junction held 3 bases outside the gene matches. From germline, CDR1 is DFQATT and CDR2 SNEGSKA (reference sequence). The CDR3 spells CSARRDSYGYTF. CDR3 DNA (partial): TGCAGTGCTAGGAGGGACAGTTATGGC.

There are many counts of this clone. The read stops 3 residues short of the end of the CDR3; the missing end is completed from the germline J gene. The chain is built from TRBV20-1 and TRBJ2-1; 8 bases fit TRBD1. Germline values: CDR1 DFQATT, CDR2 SNEGSKA (reference sequence). The length of the CDR3 is 16 residues. Losses at the gene ends were 7 bases for V and 6 bases for J; bases not matched to a gene: 17. CDR3 region: CSVFEGTGGTSNEQFF. Partial CDR3 DNA: TGCAGTGTTTTTGAGGGGACAGGCGGTACTAGCAATGAG.

The table lists this clone with many counts. The read halts 3 residues ahead of the CDR3 end, with the missing end drawn from the germline J gene. The chain links TRBV19 to TRBJ2-2; 7 nucleotides line up with TRBD1. The CDR3 is 16 residues long. Germline assignment: CDR1 LNHDA and CDR2 SQIVND (reference sequence). V shed 5 bases, J shed 6 bases, and the junction held 12 bases outside the gene matches. CDR3 loop: CASSLNRGQPAGELFF. The DNA read from the CDR3 is TGTGCCAGTAGTTTAAACAGGGGTCAGCCGGCCGGGGAG.